A single sample gave rise to the 23 T cell receptor beta chains below, sequenced in a study of Ad26.COV2.S vaccination and SARS-CoV-2 variants. Treatment reported: 19 received Ad26.COV2.S at low or high dose, single or two shots; a few received placebo; per-sample allocation not given. It was on day 63 after the first vaccine or placebo injection that samples were taken. Using immunoSEQ multiplex PCR, the repertoire was profiled, and TCRdb retains in-frame clones only, with some absent. The table records approximately 280,000 clones, 80% to 90% of them present only once. Sample: peripheral blood, taken in a trial of Ad26.COV2.S vaccine versus placebo. These TCRs come from a person between 18 and 65 years old who received the Ad26.COV2.S COVID-19 vaccine or a placebo.

The chain uses TRBV4-1 and TRBJ2-5; 8 positions agree with TRBD1. V lost 1 base to trimming and J lost 5 bases; unmatched junction nucleotides: 9. In germline, CDR1 is MGHRA, CDR2 YSYEKL. CDR3 size: 16 residues. The DNA of the CDR3 is TGCGCCAGCAGCCAAGCTCGACAGGGGCTCCTGGAGACCCAGTACTTC. Protein sequence: CASSQARQGLLETQYF.

The rearrangement uses TRBV6-5 and TRBJ1-1; 8 bases agree with TRBD1. Germline assignment: CDR1 MNHEY and CDR2 SVGAGI. This CDR3 comprises 15 residues. V lost 6 bases and J lost 5; bases outside the gene matches: 11. CDR3 sequence: CASSLQTDRGTEAFF. In nucleotides, the CDR3 is TGTGCCAGCAGCCTCCAGACCGACAGGGGAACTGAAGCTTTCTTT.

This clone was observed a few times. The V call is TRBV10-3, the J call TRBJ1-2; D is ambiguous. The germline CDR1 and CDR2 sequences are ENHRY and SYGVKD. V lost 6 bases to trimming and J lost 1 base, with 15 bases between them. This CDR3 has 15 amino acids. The CDR3, as DNA: TGTGCCATCAGCCCCTCATGGGAGGGTAACTATGGCTACACCTTC. Translation gives CAISPSWEGNYGYTF.

In DNA form, the CDR3 reads TGTGCCAGCTATTCAGGGGTCCGAGGACAAATTAGGGGCGGGGAGCTGTTTTTT. Residues: CASYSGVRGQIRGGELFF. The J gene is TRBJ2-2, the V gene TRBV28; perhaps TRBD1 as D (6 bases). The CDR3 has 18 amino acids. V lost 8 bases to trimming and J lost 7 bases, with 29 bases between them. In germline, CDR1 is MDHEN, CDR2 SYDVKM.

The rearrangement joins TRBV27 to TRBJ2-7; TRBD1 aligns across 7 bases. This CDR3 has 14 amino acids. J lost 1 base, V lost 6 bases, and 6 bases had no gene match. Germline CDR1 reads MNHEY; CDR2 reads SMNVEV (reference sequence). CDR3: CASSSRQGSYEQYF. In DNA form, the CDR3 reads TGTGCCAGCAGCTCTCGACAGGGATCCTACGAGCAGTACTTC.

The chain carries TRBV14 and TRBJ2-7; either TRBD1 or TRBD2 may fit D (6 bases each). Germline V gene sequence: CDR1 SGHDN, CDR2 FVKESK. The CDR3 contains 13 residues. V was trimmed by 6 bases and J by 2 bases, leaving 11 bases between them. CDR3 region: CASRYGGAYEQYF. In nucleotides, the CDR3 is TGTGCCAGCAGGTACGGGGGCGCCTACGAGCAGTACTTC.

Comments on this clone: The sample holds other DNA sequences that translate to the same CDR3. V usage is TRBV11-2 and J usage is TRBJ2-7; D gene ambiguous. The CDR3 has 12 residues. In germline, CDR1 is SGHAT, CDR2 FQNNGV. Trimming stripped 5 bases from V and 2 bases from J, with 7 bases between. The CDR3: CASSLGAYEQYF. CDR3 nucleotide sequence: TGTGCCAGCAGCCTAGGTGCCTACGAGCAGTACTTC.

The count of this clone is one. V is TRBV2 and J is TRBJ1-5; D ambiguous. The CDR3 loop spans 16 amino acids. Germline CDR1 SNHLY, CDR2 FYNNEI. Deletions cut 3 bases from V and 4 bases from J, with 16 bases between. The CDR3 sequence is CASSEVGMNKNQPQHF. CDR3 nucleotide sequence: TGTGCCAGCAGTGAGGTTGGAATGAATAAGAATCAGCCCCAGCATTTT.

CDR3 region: CASSLVVADMNTEAFF. As DNA, the CDR3 is TGCGCCAGCAGCTTGGTTGTGGCAGACATGAACACTGAAGCTTTCTTT. V usage is TRBV5-1 and J usage is TRBJ1-1, with unresolved D. Trimming stripped 0 bases from V and 0 bases from J, with 12 bases between. Germline V CDR1 and CDR2: SGHRS, YFSETQ. The CDR3 has 16 residues.

CDR3: CASSEGGTGGEKLFF. CDR3 DNA sequence: TGTGCCAGCAGTGAAGGGGGGACAGGTGGTGAAAAACTGTTTTTT. This chain joins TRBV6-1 and TRBJ1-4; TRBD1 matches 8 bases. Germline trimming cut 1 base from V and 7 bases from J; bases unmatched to any gene: 5. The CDR3 runs to 15 residues. The germline gives CDR1 MNHNS, CDR2 SASEGT.

This sequence joins TRBV7-2 and TRBJ1-2, with a possible D match to TRBD1 (6 bases). Germline CDR1 SGHTA, CDR2 FQGNSA. V shed 2 bases and J shed 6 bases, with 10 bases lying between them. This CDR3 has 13 residues. Written as DNA, the CDR3 is TGTGCCAGCAGCTTAACTCGGGACAATGGCTACACCTTC. It is translated as CASSLTRDNGYTF.

The V call is TRBV24-1, the J call TRBJ2-2; 11 positions agree with TRBD2. Germline V lookup: CDR1 KGHDR, CDR2 SFDVKD. The V and J ends lost 5 bases and 5 bases, in that order; junction bases with no gene match: 9. This CDR3 is built from 17 residues. The CDR3 DNA reads as TGTGCCACCAGTGGTCACCCGGGGACTAGCGGTACCGGGGAGCTGTTTTTT. Translating it yields CATSGHPGTSGTGELFF.

This clone turned up a few times. The chain joins TRBV14 to TRBJ2-5, with a possible D match to TRBD1 (6 bases). The CDR3 covers 14 residues. Germline V CDR1 and CDR2: SGHDN, FVKESK. V dropped 1 base and J dropped 5 bases, with 11 bases sitting between them. The CDR3 DNA reads TGTGCCAGCAGCCAAGTCAACAGGGATGAGACCCAGTACTTC. Its protein product is CASSQVNRDETQYF.

The chain joins TRBV10-1 to TRBJ2-5; D assignment may be TRBD1 or TRBD2 (5 bases each). CDR3 length: 14 amino acids. CDR1 and CDR2 from the germline V gene are WNHNN and SYGVQD (reference sequence). V dropped 2 bases and J dropped 7 bases, with 14 bases sitting between them. Written as DNA, the CDR3 is TGCGCCAGCAGTGAGGCTCGGACAAGCGGGACCCAGTACTTC. It translates to CASSEARTSGTQYF.

The V gene is TRBV19, the J gene TRBJ1-2; possible D gene TRBD1, 5 bases. V lost 3 bases to trimming and J lost 6 bases, with 11 bases between them. The CDR3 covers 13 residues. Germline V gene lookup returns CDR1 LNHDA and CDR2 SQIVND (reference sequence). The CDR3 DNA sequence: TGTGCCAGTAGTATCGGGCAGGGAGATGGCTACACCTTC. It encodes CASSIGQGDGYTF.

The chain is built from TRBV2 and TRBJ1-6, with D possibly being TRBD1 (6 bases). The germline gives CDR1 SNHLY, CDR2 FYNNEI. The V end was cut by 6 bases, the J end by 7 bases, with 13 bases between. The CDR3 is 14 residues long. Here the CDR3 DNA reads TGTGCCAGCAGGGAGACAGGCCCAAATTCACCCCTCCACTTT. Translated, it gives CASRETGPNSPLHF.

This clone was seen only a few times. J is TRBJ2-1 and V is TRBV5-4; D unclear. CDR3 length: 13 amino acids. V lost 0 bases to trimming and J lost 5 bases, with 6 bases between them. Per the germline V gene, CDR1 is SGHNT and CDR2 is YYREEE (reference sequence). The CDR3 DNA reads as TGTGCCAGCAGCTTGGCCATGAACAATGAGCAGTTCTTC. Translating it yields CASSLAMNNEQFF.

The genes are TRBV11-3 and TRBJ2-7; D call uncertain. This CDR3 region has 13 residues. V lost 1 base and J lost 5, with 9 bases in between. The germline CDR1 and CDR2 sequences are SGHNT and YENEEA. CDR3 coding DNA: TGTGCCAGCAGCTTAGGGCGCAGCAACGAGCAGTACTTC. Translation gives CASSLGRSNEQYF.

V and J are TRBV11-2 and TRBJ2-2; no definite D call. CDR1 and CDR2 from the germline V gene are SGHAT and FQNNGV. The CDR3 is 15 amino acids. V was cut by 5 bases and J by 0 bases, with 10 bases left in between. The CDR3: CASSPGRPNTGELFF. The DNA for the CDR3 is TGTGCCAGCAGCCCCGGGCGGCCGAACACCGGGGAGCTGTTTTTT.

V gene TRBV5-1 combines with J gene TRBJ2-5, with 7 nucleotides matching TRBD2. Losses at the gene ends were 5 bases for V and 5 bases for J; bases not matched to a gene: 12. Germline V gene lookup returns CDR1 SGHRS and CDR2 YFSETQ. The CDR3 covers 15 residues. In nucleotides, the CDR3 is TGCGCCAGCAGGTCGGGCGGGAGTGCGGGTGAGACCCAGTACTTC. Residues: CASRSGGSAGETQYF.

This clone was counted once. The V call is TRBV19, the J call TRBJ1-3, with D hard to call. V was shortened by 4 bases and J by 9 bases, with 22 bases between the two germline ends. The germline V gene encodes CDR1 LNHDA and CDR2 SQIVND (reference sequence). This CDR3 has 16 amino acids. The CDR3 sequence: CASSTGLLLWTGTIYF. The CDR3, as DNA: TGTGCCAGTAGTACCGGACTCCTACTCTGGACGGGCACCATATATTTT.

The genes are TRBV19 and TRBJ2-7; 9 bases match TRBD2. The CDR3 totals 15 residues. From germline, CDR1 is LNHDA and CDR2 SQIVND (reference sequence). With 0 bases clipped from V and 4 bases from J, the junction kept 4 bases outside the gene matches. The CDR3 loop is CASSIDSGSVYEQYF. The DNA for the CDR3 is TGTGCCAGTAGTATAGATAGCGGGAGTGTTTACGAGCAGTACTTC.

This chain uses TRBV24-1 with TRBJ2-2; D gene ambiguous. V dropped 3 bases and J dropped 6 bases, with 7 bases sitting between them. CDR3 length: 13 amino acids. Per germline, CDR1 KGHDR and CDR2 SFDVKD. The CDR3 bases are TGTGCCACCAGTGATCCAAACGCCGGGGAGCTGTTTTTT. It specifies CATSDPNAGELFF.